This passage covers 24 T cell receptor beta chains from one sample sequenced in a study of response to subunit inactivated influenza vaccine. Each CDR3 protein is one row after TCRdb ran MiXCR on the RT-PCR reads. Altogether 600,000 to 700,000 distinct CDR3 sequences are present, 14% being singletons, with the ten largest covering around 7.6%. The specimen comprised PBMCs from blood, sampled less than 15 days before vaccination. The receptor set was obtained from a man aged 50 to 60 who received an inactivated influenza vaccine.

The genes are TRBV9 and TRBJ2-3, with TRBD2 as a possible D gene (6 bases). CDR3 size: 12 residues. V lost 9 bases and J 7 bases, leaving 15 bases between the germline ends. Germline CDR1 SGDLS, CDR2 YYNGEE. The DNA of the CDR3 is TGTGCCAACTCGGGGGAGAAGTATACGCAGTATTTT. Translating gives CANSGEKYTQYF.

This clonotype has more than one count but fewer than ten. This sequence joins TRBV20-1 and TRBJ2-1; D unclear. Germline CDR1 is DFQATT and CDR2 is SNEGSKA (reference sequence). V shed 3 bases and J shed 7 bases, with 13 bases lying between them. The CDR3 has 13 amino acids. DNA for the CDR3: TGCAGTGCTAGTAGGGATAACGGGAATGAGCAGTTCTTC. Amino acids: CSASRDNGNEQFF.

This clonotype was seen ten or more times. This sequence joins TRBV12-3 or TRBV12-4 and TRBJ1-2; D gene uncertain. CDR3 length: 14 amino acids. V was cut by 7 bases and J by 3 bases, with 15 bases left in between. CDR3 region: CASTLRSTHYGYTF. CDR3 DNA sequence: TGTGCCAGCACTCTGCGTAGTACTCACTATGGCTACACCTTC.

As concerns this clonotype: Possible read error: a much larger clone is one base away. The V and J genes are TRBV5-6 and TRBJ2-3; TRBD1 agrees at 7 bases. Trimming at V came to 5 bases and at J to 2 bases, leaving 11 bases not matched to a gene. This CDR3 is 16 amino acids long. CDR1 is SGHDT, CDR2 YYEEEE, per germline. CDR3 nucleotides: TGTGCCAGCAGTCTCACAGGGGCCACCGTCACAGATACGCAGTATTTT. It translates to CASSLTGATVTDTQYF.

The V gene is TRBV6-5, the J gene TRBJ2-7; TRBD1 is a possible D gene (5 bases). V lost 0 bases, J lost 3 bases, and 15 bases lay in between. Germline CDR1 reads MNHEY; CDR2 reads SVGAGI. CDR3 length: 16 amino acids. CDR3 nucleotides: TGTGCCAGCAGTTACTCTCAGGGCGCTTCCCTCTACGAGCAGTACTTC. It yields the protein CASSYSQGASLYEQYF.

A few counts support this clonotype. V and J are TRBV2 and TRBJ2-4; a possible D gene is TRBD2 (6 bases). Between the trimmed V and J ends, which lost 5 bases and 0 bases, there was a span of 11 bases. The CDR3 loop spans 15 amino acids. From germline, CDR1 is SNHLY and CDR2 FYNNEI. The CDR3 nucleotides are TGTGCCAGCAGTTGGACGCGGGGAGCCAAAAACATTCAGTACTTC. Translation gives CASSWTRGAKNIQYF.

This clonotype occurred a few times. CDR3 amino acids: CASSPNRGPGNTIYF. In nucleotides, the CDR3 is TGTGCCAGCAGCCCGAACAGGGGGCCTGGAAACACCATATATTTT. The chain recombines TRBV12-3 or TRBV12-4 with TRBJ1-3; 9 bases align to TRBD1. After removal of 6 bases from V and 2 bases from J, the junction contained 5 bases not matched to a gene. The CDR3 has 15 residues.

This clonotype occurred many times. V usage is TRBV12-3 or TRBV12-4 and J usage is TRBJ2-5; D unresolved. The CDR3 is 14 amino acids. The V end lost 3 bases, the J end lost 2 bases, and 10 bases lay between the germline ends. In DNA, the CDR3 is TGTGCCAGCAGTTTTTTGGGCAAGCAAGAGACCCAGTACTTC. Translation gives CASSFLGKQETQYF.

The rearrangement joins TRBV20-1 to TRBJ1-6, with D possibly matching TRBD1 (5 bases). In germline, CDR1 is DFQATT, CDR2 SNEGSKA (reference sequence). Trimming shortened V by 1 base and J by 8 bases, and 9 bases separated the two germline ends. The length of the CDR3 is 13 residues. CDR3 sequence reads: CSARGAGYSPLHF. In DNA, the CDR3 is TGCAGTGCTAGAGGTGCAGGGTATTCACCCCTCCACTTT.

This clonotype was recorded at least ten times. The J gene is TRBJ2-7, the V gene TRBV29-1; 7 nucleotides line up with TRBD2. The CDR3 loop spans 16 amino acids. The V gene's germline CDR1 is SQVTM and CDR2 ANQGSEA. Losses at the gene ends were 1 base for V and 1 base for J; bases not matched to a gene: 10. The CDR3 nucleotides are TGCAGCGTTGAAGGTGGGCAGGGAGGGTTGTCCTACGAGCAGTACTTC. This sequence encodes CSVEGGQGGLSYEQYF.

The chain links TRBV20-1 to TRBJ1-2, with D perhaps TRBD1 (5 bases). The CDR3 is made up of 13 amino acids. Germline-derived CDR1 and CDR2 are DFQATT and SNEGSKA (reference sequence). V lost 7 bases, J lost 3 bases, and 15 bases lay in between. The CDR3 region is CSVGGDPYYGYTF. The CDR3 DNA follows: TGCAGTGTCGGGGGGGATCCTTACTATGGCTACACCTTC.

In its sample, this clonotype was seen a few times. The V gene is TRBV20-1, the J gene TRBJ1-1; D is perhaps TRBD1 (6 bases). CDR3 size: 13 residues. Germline-derived CDR1 and CDR2 are DFQATT and SNEGSKA (reference sequence). Between the trimmed V and J ends, which lost 5 bases and 2 bases, there was a span of 12 bases. The CDR3: CSAVRGFNTEAFF. The CDR3 DNA sequence: TGCAGTGCTGTCAGGGGCTTTAACACTGAAGCTTTCTTT.

This chain connects TRBV5-1 to TRBJ2-7; 10 nucleotides align to TRBD1. The CDR3 runs 15 residues. Germline V gene lookup returns CDR1 SGHRS and CDR2 YFSETQ. J lost 6 bases, V lost 5 bases, and 11 bases had no gene match. Here the CDR3 reads CASSFRDRGLGEQYF. CDR3 coding DNA: TGCGCCAGCAGTTTCCGGGACAGGGGTTTGGGCGAGCAGTACTTC.

CDR3 in amino acids: CASKGQTYEQYF. CDR3 bases: TGTGCCAGCAAGGGACAGACGTACGAGCAGTACTTC. The chain links TRBV28 to TRBJ2-7; TRBD1 agrees at 7 bases. The CDR3 is made up of 12 amino acids. Germline CDR1 reads MDHEN; CDR2 reads SYDVKM. Trimming at V came to 7 bases and at J to 4 bases, leaving 4 bases not matched to a gene.

V usage is TRBV5-1 and J usage is TRBJ2-1; 7 bases line up with TRBD1. The ends lost 3 bases at V and 8 bases at J; junction bases unmatched: 5. Germline assignment: CDR1 SGHRS and CDR2 YFSETQ. The CDR3 contains 13 residues. The CDR3 DNA follows: TGCGCCAGCAGCTACAGGGGCGTAGATGAGCAGTTCTTC. Translated: CASSYRGVDEQFF.

J is TRBJ2-1 and V is TRBV4-2; D might be TRBD1 (5 bases). The V end was cut by 1 base, the J end by 1 base, with 11 bases between. Germline V gene data show CDR1 as LGHNA and CDR2 as YNFKEQ. The CDR3 spans 16 residues. This CDR3 reads CASSQVGEVSYNEQFF. The CDR3 DNA is TGTGCCAGCAGCCAAGTAGGGGAAGTATCCTACAATGAGCAGTTCTTC.

This chain links TRBV5-6 with TRBJ2-5, with unresolved D. The length of the CDR3 is 14 residues. Germline CDR1 SGHDT, CDR2 YYEEEE. Trimming took off 0 bases at V and 4 bases at J, with 10 bases between the two ends. The CDR3 sequence: CASSLALYPETQYF. CDR3 DNA: TGTGCCAGCAGCTTGGCGCTCTATCCAGAGACCCAGTACTTC.

This clonotype was detected a few times. The chain joins TRBV6-2 or TRBV6-3 to TRBJ2-7; no firm D call. Trimming stripped 5 bases from V and 6 bases from J, with 11 bases between. Germline V gene data show CDR1 as MNHEY and CDR2 as SVGEGT. The CDR3 loop spans 12 amino acids. CDR3 nucleotides: TGTGCCAGCAGTCAATTAGCCGTCGAGCAGTACTTC. Translation gives CASSQLAVEQYF.

In its sample, this clonotype was seen a few times. The chain has TRBV7-2 and TRBJ2-3; 10 positions match TRBD2. V lost 3 bases to trimming and J lost 6 bases; unmatched junction nucleotides: 9. Germline V gene data show CDR1 as SGHTA and CDR2 as FQGNSA. CDR3 size: 16 residues. The CDR3: CASSFLASGGPDTQYF. The DNA of the CDR3 is TGTGCCAGCAGCTTCCTCGCTAGCGGGGGCCCGGATACGCAGTATTTT.

This clonotype has only a few counts. The chain combines TRBV30 with TRBJ1-3, with D perhaps matching TRBD1 (5 bases). V was shortened by 4 bases and J by 0 bases, with 19 bases between the two germline ends. This CDR3 has 17 amino acids. Germline CDR1 is GTSNPN and CDR2 is SVGIG (reference sequence). The CDR3 DNA reads as TGTGCCTGGATGGGACCGAAAGTACTCCGCTCTGGAAACACCATATATTTT. Protein: CAWMGPKVLRSGNTIYF.

A note on this clonotype: A much larger clone is a single base away; this may be a read error. As the CDR3 is not closed by the conserved phenylalanine or tryptophan, this likely results from a read error. The chain joins TRBV7-8 to TRBJ2-7; 7 bases fit TRBD2. Germline lookup yields CDR1 SGHVS and CDR2 FQNEAQ. The CDR3 length is 14 residues. Unmatched junction bases numbered 9, after V lost 5 bases and J lost 5 bases. CDR3 coding DNA: TGTGCCAGCAGCCCCCTGGGAGGGCTGAACGAGCAGTACTCC. The encoded protein is CASSPLGGLNEQYS.

This clonotype has ten or more counts. This sequence joins TRBV15 and TRBJ2-3, with TRBD2 matching 7 bases. Germline values: CDR1 LNHNV, CDR2 YYDKDF (reference sequence). The CDR3 has 14 amino acids. The ends lost 0 bases at V and 6 bases at J; junction bases unmatched: 3. The CDR3 region is CATSRELARDTQYF. The CDR3 region has the DNA TGTGCCACCAGCAGAGAACTAGCGAGGGATACGCAGTATTTT.

This clonotype was seen more than once but under ten times. V gene TRBV27 combines with J gene TRBJ1-5; no clear D gene. This CDR3 is built from 14 residues. The V end was cut by 5 bases, the J end by 3 bases, with 11 bases between. Germline V gene sequence: CDR1 MNHEY, CDR2 SMNVEV (reference sequence). This chain's CDR3 is CASSPRRANQPQHF. The CDR3 bases are TGTGCCAGCAGTCCCCGCCGCGCCAATCAGCCCCAGCATTTT.

V is TRBV6-5 and J is TRBJ2-1, with D unresolved. The ends were cut back, 0 bases at V and 12 bases at J, with 12 bases in the middle. CDR1 is MNHEY and CDR2 is SVGAGI in the germline V gene. CDR3 size: 13 residues. In DNA form, the CDR3 reads TGTGCCAGCAGTTACTCGACAAGCTCTGGGCAGTTCTTC. Residues: CASSYSTSSGQFF.